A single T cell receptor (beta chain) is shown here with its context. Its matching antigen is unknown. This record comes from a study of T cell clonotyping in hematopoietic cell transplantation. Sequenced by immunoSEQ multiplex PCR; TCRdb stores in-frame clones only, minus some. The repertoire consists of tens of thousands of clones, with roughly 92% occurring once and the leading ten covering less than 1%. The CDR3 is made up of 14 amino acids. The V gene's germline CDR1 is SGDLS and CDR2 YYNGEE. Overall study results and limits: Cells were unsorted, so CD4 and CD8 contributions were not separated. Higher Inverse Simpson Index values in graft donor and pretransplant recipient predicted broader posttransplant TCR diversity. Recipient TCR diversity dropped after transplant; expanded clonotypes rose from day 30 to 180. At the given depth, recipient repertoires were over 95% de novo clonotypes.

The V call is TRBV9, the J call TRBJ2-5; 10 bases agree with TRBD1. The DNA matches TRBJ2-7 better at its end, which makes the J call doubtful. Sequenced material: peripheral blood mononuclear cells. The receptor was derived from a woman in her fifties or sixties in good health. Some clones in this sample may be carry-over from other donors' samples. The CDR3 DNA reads TGTGCCAGCAGCCACCGGACAGGGGGCTACGAGCAGTACTTC. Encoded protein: CASSHRTGGYEQYF.